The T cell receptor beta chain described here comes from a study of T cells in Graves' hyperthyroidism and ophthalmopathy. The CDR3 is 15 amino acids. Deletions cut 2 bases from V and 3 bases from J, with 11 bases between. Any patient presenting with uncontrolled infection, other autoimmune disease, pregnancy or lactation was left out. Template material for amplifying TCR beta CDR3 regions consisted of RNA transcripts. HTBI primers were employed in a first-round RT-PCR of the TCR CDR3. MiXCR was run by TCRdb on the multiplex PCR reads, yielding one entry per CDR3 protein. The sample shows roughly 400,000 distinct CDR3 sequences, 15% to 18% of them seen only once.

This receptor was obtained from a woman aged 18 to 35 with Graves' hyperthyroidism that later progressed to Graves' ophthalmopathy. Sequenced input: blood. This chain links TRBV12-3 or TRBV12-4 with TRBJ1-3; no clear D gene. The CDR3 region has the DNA TGTGCCAGCAGTTTAATATCTGGCAGTGGAAACACCATATATTTT. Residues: CASSLISGSGNTIYF.